These 28 T cell receptor beta chains were sequenced from one sample in a study of blood T cell repertoires in COVID-19. The table came from immunoSEQ multiplex PCR; TCRdb's copy has only in-frame clones and leaves some out. The table has 90,000 to 100,000 clones, approximately 86% seen once. Sequencing was done on a sample of peripheral blood. These TCRs come from a man at least 80 years old with acute or convalescent COVID-19.

The rearrangement uses TRBV28 and TRBJ2-3; 8 nucleotides align to TRBD2. CDR1 and CDR2 (germline): MDHEN, SYDVKM. The CDR3 is 14 residues long. After removal of 6 bases from V and 4 bases from J, the junction contained 6 bases not matched to a gene. The DNA of the CDR3 is TGTGCCAGCAGCTCGGGCGGGAGGTCAGATACGCAGTATTTT. Protein sequence: CASSSGGRSDTQYF.

V usage is TRBV28 and J usage is TRBJ1-4; weak D call: TRBD1 (6 bases). Germline V CDR1 and CDR2: MDHEN, SYDVKM. The CDR3 sequence is 14 residues long. Trimming left V 5 bases short and J 8 bases short, with 15 bases between. As DNA, the CDR3 is TGTGCCAGCAGTCCCTGGACAGTGGAGGAAAAACTGTTTTTT. It is translated as CASSPWTVEEKLFF.

This clone was recorded once. In nucleotides, the CDR3 is TGTGCCAGCAGCCAGACTAGCGGATACACCGGGGAGCTGTTTTTT. Encoded protein: CASSQTSGYTGELFF. The chain is built from TRBV6-4 and TRBJ2-2; 9 bases line up with TRBD2. From germline, CDR1 is MRHNA and CDR2 SNTAGT. Losses at the gene ends were 6 bases for V and 3 bases for J; bases not matched to a gene: 5. The CDR3 contains 15 residues.

V is TRBV27 and J is TRBJ2-7; TRBD2 matches 11 bases. V lost 9 bases, J lost 7 bases, and 11 bases stayed unmatched. Germline loops: CDR1 MNHEY, CDR2 SMNVEV (reference sequence). The CDR3 is 14 amino acids. The CDR3 protein is CASSVAGGWREQYF. CDR3 nucleotide sequence: TGTGCCAGTTCCGTAGCGGGAGGGTGGCGGGAGCAGTACTTC.

The V call is TRBV28, the J call TRBJ2-6; D perhaps matches TRBD2 (5 bases). Germline V gene lookup returns CDR1 MDHEN and CDR2 SYDVKM. This CDR3 contains 15 residues. Trimming removed 7 bases at V and 3 bases at J, with 13 bases between. The CDR3 bases are TGTGCCAGCAAGAGGCGGGTTGGTGGGGCCAACGTCCTGACTTTC. It yields the protein CASKRRVGGANVLTF. Variable domain in full (rest from reference TRBV28 and TRBJ2-6): DVKVTQSSRYLVKRTGEKVFLECVQDMDHENMFWYRQDPGLGLRLIYFSYDVKMKEKGDIPEGYSVSREKKERFSLILESASTNQTSMYLCASKRRVGGANVLTFGAGSRLTVL.

The J gene is TRBJ1-5, the V gene TRBV28; D call uncertain. This CDR3 spans 12 amino acids. Trimming cost V 7 bases and J 3 bases, with 7 bases left between them. CDR1 and CDR2 from the germline V gene are MDHEN and SYDVKM. CDR3 sequence: CASTQYNQPQHF. CDR3 sequence (DNA): TGTGCCAGCACCCAGTACAATCAGCCCCAGCATTTT.

The chain joins TRBV7-2 to TRBJ1-2; possibly TRBD1 for D (6 bases). The CDR3 loop spans 13 amino acids. V dropped 2 bases and J dropped 8 bases, with 12 bases sitting between them. Per germline, CDR1 SGHTA and CDR2 FQGNSA. CDR3 DNA sequence: TGTGCCAGCAGCTTAACAGGGCCAGGCGGCTACACCTTC. This codes for CASSLTGPGGYTF.

This clone came up a few times. V and J are TRBV6-6 and TRBJ2-1, with D perhaps matching TRBD2 (6 bases). Trimming took off 6 bases at V and 3 bases at J, with 12 bases between the two ends. The CDR3 is 14 residues long. The V gene's germline CDR1 is MNHNY and CDR2 SVGAGI (reference sequence). CDR3 nucleotide sequence: TGTGCCAGCAGGGGTAGCGGAGACTACAATGAGCAGTTCTTC. Protein product: CASRGSGDYNEQFF.

The J gene is TRBJ2-2, the V gene TRBV6-6, with no clear D. The CDR3 totals 13 residues. From germline, CDR1 is MNHNY and CDR2 SVGAGI (reference sequence). V lost 8 bases and J 0 bases, leaving 7 bases between the germline ends. The CDR3 sequence: CASGRTNTGELFF. The CDR3 nucleotides read TGTGCCAGCGGCAGGACGAACACCGGGGAGCTGTTTTTT.

V usage is TRBV7-8 and J usage is TRBJ2-1, with D possibly TRBD1 on 5 matching bases. The CDR3 extends over 14 amino acids. Trimming shortened V by 6 bases and J by 7 bases, and 16 bases separated the two germline ends. Per germline, CDR1 SGHVS and CDR2 FQNEAQ. The CDR3 region has the DNA TGTGCCAGCAGTCCAGGGCGATTGGTGAATGAGCAGTTCTTC. It is translated as CASSPGRLVNEQFF.

This clone has just one count. The chain combines TRBV29-1 with TRBJ1-2, with no clear D. V lost 7 bases and J lost 6, with 12 bases in between. Germline loops: CDR1 SQVTM, CDR2 ANQGSEA. The CDR3 has 11 residues. The CDR3 reads CSGGGSDGYTF. CDR3 bases: TGCAGCGGGGGAGGGAGTGATGGCTACACCTTC.

The rearrangement joins TRBV5-1 to TRBJ2-1, with 8 bases that match TRBD2. CDR3 length: 17 residues. The trim removed 0 bases at V and 6 bases at J, leaving 11 bases unmatched. The germline gives CDR1 SGHRS, CDR2 YFSETQ. The CDR3: CASSLVSIAGGINEQFF. CDR3 in DNA: TGCGCCAGCAGCTTGGTTTCCATCGCGGGAGGTATCAATGAGCAGTTCTTC.

This chain uses TRBV6-5 with TRBJ1-1; D is unresolved. Germline-derived CDR1 and CDR2 are MNHEY and SVGAGI. V lost 0 bases and J lost 0, with 11 bases in between. This CDR3 comprises 16 residues. The CDR3 sequence: CASSYSGGEVNTEAFF. In DNA form, the CDR3 reads TGTGCCAGCAGTTACTCCGGCGGGGAGGTGAACACTGAAGCTTTCTTT.

The chain links TRBV19 to TRBJ1-2; possibly TRBD1 for D (6 bases). V lost 5 bases, J lost 3 bases, and 25 bases lay in between. This CDR3 spans 18 amino acids. Germline loops: CDR1 LNHDA, CDR2 SQIVND (reference sequence). The CDR3 DNA reads TGTGCCAGTAGTGTCTTTAGGAACAGGGCGGAGGAACACTATGGCTACACCTTC. As protein: CASSVFRNRAEEHYGYTF. Based on the CDR3 plus reference TRBV19 and TRBJ1-2, the full variable domain is DGGITQSPKYLFRKEGQNVTLSCEQNLNHDAMYWYRQDPGQGLRLIYYSQIVNDFQKGDIAEGYSVSREKKESFPLTVTSAQKNPTAFYLCASSVFRNRAEEHYGYTFGSGTRLTVV.

This chain connects TRBV29-1 to TRBJ2-7; 9 bases match TRBD2. V gave up 4 bases and J gave up 0 bases; unmatched junction bases: 7. The CDR3 covers 15 residues. The germline CDR1 and CDR2 sequences are SQVTM and ANQGSEA. CDR3: CSVAPATSGSYEQYF. The DNA for the CDR3 is TGCAGCGTTGCCCCTGCGACTAGCGGCTCCTACGAGCAGTACTTC.

The chain recombines TRBV7-8 with TRBJ2-6; 8 bases agree with TRBD1. This CDR3 comprises 19 residues. The V gene's germline CDR1 is SGHVS and CDR2 FQNEAQ. J lost 4 bases, V lost 5 bases, and 16 bases had no gene match. CDR3 sequence reads: CASSPIKTGVPQGANVLTF. The CDR3 coding sequence is TGTGCCAGCAGCCCGATAAAGACAGGGGTCCCTCAGGGGGCCAACGTCCTGACTTTC. The full variable domain, completed using reference TRBV7-8 and TRBJ2-6, is GAGVSQSPRYKVAKRGQDVALRCDPISGHVSLFWYQQALGQGPEFLTYFQNEAQLDKSGLPSDRFFAERPEGSVSTLKIQRTQQEDSAVYLCASSPIKTGVPQGANVLTFGAGSRLTVL.

The genes are TRBV11-2 and TRBJ2-3; 7 nucleotides line up with TRBD2. Per the germline V gene, CDR1 is SGHAT and CDR2 is FQNNGV. This CDR3 comprises 14 residues. Unmatched junction bases numbered 6, after V lost 4 bases and J lost 5 bases. The CDR3 nucleotides read TGTGCCAGCAGCTCCGGTCTAGCGGTAGATACGCAGTATTTT. Its protein product is CASSSGLAVDTQYF.

The rearrangement uses TRBV28 and TRBJ1-6; the match to TRBD1 covers 10 bases. The CDR3 is 14 residues long. From germline, CDR1 is MDHEN and CDR2 SYDVKM. V shed 7 bases, J shed 10 bases, and the junction held 7 bases outside the gene matches. The CDR3 sequence is CASTRQGARSPLHF. The CDR3 DNA reads TGTGCCAGCACCCGACAGGGGGCTAGGTCACCCCTCCACTTT.

V usage is TRBV15 and J usage is TRBJ2-4, with 7 bases lining up with TRBD1. With 5 bases clipped from V and 8 bases from J, the junction kept 6 bases outside the gene matches. The CDR3 extends over 13 amino acids. Germline V gene data show CDR1 as LNHNV and CDR2 as YYDKDF (reference sequence). The CDR3 nucleotides read TGTGCCACCAGCGGGACAGTCATGGACATTCAGTACTTC. Protein sequence: CATSGTVMDIQYF. Complete variable domain (other parts from reference TRBV15 and TRBJ2-4): DAMVIQNPRYQVTQFGKPVTLSCSQTLNHNVMYWYQQKSSQAPKLLFHYYDKDFNNEADTPDNFQSRRPNTSFCFLDIRSPGLGDTAMYLCATSGTVMDIQYFGAGTRLSVL.

This clone was found once. The chain recombines TRBV2 with TRBJ2-7; 7 bases are a match to TRBD2. The CDR3 totals 16 residues. J was trimmed by 4 bases and V by 6 bases; bases with no gene match: 15. CDR1 SNHLY and CDR2 FYNNEI come from the germline V gene. DNA for the CDR3: TGTGCCAGCAGGCCGGGGAGGGGCATCGCCGGGTACGAGCAGTACTTC. Protein product: CASRPGRGIAGYEQYF.

The chain is built from TRBV6-5 and TRBJ2-1; 7 bases fit TRBD1. Trimming cost V 0 bases and J 10 bases; bases outside gene matches: 9. There are 15 residues in the CDR3. Looked up from germline, CDR1 is MNHEY and CDR2 is SVGAGI. In DNA, the CDR3 is TGTGCCAGCAGTTACTCGGGCAGGGGGAGCAGGGAGCAGTTCTTC. Encoded protein: CASSYSGRGSREQFF.

V gene TRBV3-1 (or the pseudogene TRBV3-2) combines with J gene TRBJ1-1, with D unclear. With 4 bases removed from V and 0 bases from J, the gap between germline ends came to 3 bases. Germline V CDR1 and CDR2: LGHDT, YNNKEL (reference sequence). The CDR3 has 12 amino acids. CDR3 amino acids: CASSRMNTEAFF. The CDR3 DNA reads as TGTGCCAGCAGCCGTATGAACACTGAAGCTTTCTTT.

V usage is TRBV9 and J usage is TRBJ2-5; the D gene is possibly TRBD2 (6 bases). The CDR3 runs to 16 residues. V lost 4 bases to trimming and J lost 4 bases, with 20 bases between them. CDR1 is SGDLS, CDR2 YYNGEE, per germline. This CDR3 reads CASSPRTGESGETQYF. In nucleotides, the CDR3 is TGTGCCAGCAGCCCCCGAACGGGGGAAAGTGGAGAGACCCAGTACTTC.

This chain connects TRBV24-1 to TRBJ2-7; the match to TRBD1 covers 8 bases. Germline-derived CDR1 and CDR2 are KGHDR and SFDVKD. V was clipped by 7 bases and J by 2 bases; unmatched bases: 6. The CDR3 contains 14 residues. The CDR3 nucleotides are TGTGCCACCAGGGTTATACAGGGGGCCTACGAGCAGTACTTC. Its translation: CATRVIQGAYEQYF.

This clone was counted once. J is TRBJ1-4 and V is TRBV28; D not resolved. Deletions cut 5 bases from V and 4 bases from J, with 17 bases between. The CDR3 contains 16 residues. CDR1 is MDHEN, CDR2 SYDVKM, per germline. The chain's CDR3 is CASSPITRGDNEKLFF. CDR3 in DNA: TGTGCCAGCAGTCCCATCACCCGCGGGGATAATGAAAAACTGTTTTTT. Looking up the rest from reference TRBV28 and TRBJ1-4 gives the full variable domain: DVKVTQSSRYLVKRTGEKVFLECVQDMDHENMFWYRQDPGLGLRLIYFSYDVKMKEKGDIPEGYSVSREKKERFSLILESASTNQTSMYLCASSPITRGDNEKLFFGSGTQLSVL.

The chain is built from TRBV12-3 or TRBV12-4 and TRBJ2-5; D possibly corresponds to TRBD2 (7 bases). This CDR3 has 13 residues. V shed 6 bases and J shed 5 bases, with 13 bases lying between them. The CDR3 DNA sequence: TGTGCCAGCAGCCCGAGGGGGGGCGAGACCCAGTACTTC. Translated: CASSPRGGETQYF.

The V call is TRBV18, the J call TRBJ1-5; tentative D call: TRBD1 (5 bases). CDR3 length: 14 amino acids. Deletions cut 6 bases from V and 2 bases from J, with 11 bases between. The germline V gene encodes CDR1 KGHSH and CDR2 LQKENI. The chain's CDR3 is CASSLDMGNQPQHF. The CDR3 DNA is TGTGCCAGCTCCCTGGACATGGGCAATCAGCCCCAGCATTTT.

The V call is TRBV29-1, the J call TRBJ2-1; TRBD2 aligns across 10 bases. The CDR3 sequence is 17 residues long. Germline V lookup: CDR1 SQVTM, CDR2 ANQGSEA. Unmatched junction bases numbered 14, after V lost 3 bases and J lost 6 bases. This chain's CDR3 is CSVDEASGSTVSNEQFF. DNA of the CDR3: TGCAGCGTTGATGAAGCTAGCGGGAGTACAGTGTCCAATGAGCAGTTCTTC.